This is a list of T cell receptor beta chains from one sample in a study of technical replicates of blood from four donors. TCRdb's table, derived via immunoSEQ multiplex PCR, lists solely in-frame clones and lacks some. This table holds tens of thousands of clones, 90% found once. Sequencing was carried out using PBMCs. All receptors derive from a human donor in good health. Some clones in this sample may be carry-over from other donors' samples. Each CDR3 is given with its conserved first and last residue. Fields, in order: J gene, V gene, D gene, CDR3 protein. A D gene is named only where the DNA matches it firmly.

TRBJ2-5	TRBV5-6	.	CASSPISGQETQYF
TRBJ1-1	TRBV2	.	CASSLGGSNTEAFF
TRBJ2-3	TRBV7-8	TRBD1	CASGRDRVMADTQYF
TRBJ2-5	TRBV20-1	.	CSARRETQYF
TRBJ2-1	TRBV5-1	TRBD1	CASTQQATGYYNEQFF
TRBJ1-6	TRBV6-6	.	CASTPGGVTNSPLHF
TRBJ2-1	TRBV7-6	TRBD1	CASSISTRTGVYNEQFF
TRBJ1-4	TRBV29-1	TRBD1	CSVALSRDRGSTNEKLFF
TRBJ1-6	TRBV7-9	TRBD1	CASSTEGAKNSPLHF
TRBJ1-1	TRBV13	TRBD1	CASSRGTGGGTEAFF
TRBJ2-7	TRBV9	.	CASSVGRETRYEQYF
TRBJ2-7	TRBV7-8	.	CASSLGASPPGQYF
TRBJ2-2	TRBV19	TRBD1	CASSSATGRLGELFF